A single sample is the source of the 10 T cell receptor beta chains below, sequenced in a study of beta chain features in type 1 diabetes. TCRB transcripts that were expressed got sequenced, as all of the isolated RNA had been reverse transcribed. The repertoire was sequenced with immunoSEQ multiplex PCR; TCRdb's copy has only in-frame clones and lacks some. The sample has around 180,000 clones; about 13% are singletons. Sequenced sample: central memory CD4+ T cells from blood. The receptors come from a woman under 30 in good health.

This clone has just a few counts. This rearrangement joins TRBV28 to TRBJ2-3; 9 bases agree with TRBD1. This CDR3 region has 15 residues. The germline gives CDR1 MDHEN, CDR2 SYDVKM. The V and J ends lost 4 bases and 1 base, in that order; junction bases with no gene match: 3. The CDR3 protein is CASSSRTGGTDTQYF. In nucleotides, the CDR3 is TGTGCCAGCAGTTCCCGGACAGGGGGCACAGATACGCAGTATTTT.

This clone has just a few counts. The genes are TRBV9 and TRBJ2-1, with D perhaps TRBD2 (5 bases). Germline V gives CDR1 SGDLS, CDR2 YYNGEE. This CDR3 spans 16 amino acids. With 4 bases removed from V and 0 bases from J, the gap between germline ends came to 14 bases. CDR3: CASSPTGVGSYNEQFF. For the CDR3, the DNA is TGTGCCAGCAGCCCAACCGGGGTCGGCTCCTACAATGAGCAGTTCTTC. Together with reference TRBV9 and TRBJ2-1, the CDR3 gives the full variable domain: DSGVTQTPKHLITATGQRVTLRCSPRSGDLSVYWYQQSLDQGLQFLIQYYNGEERAKGNILERFSAQQFPDLHSELNLSSLELGDSALYFCASSPTGVGSYNEQFFGPGTRLTVL.

This clone was recorded a few times. This sequence joins TRBV7-7 and TRBJ2-5; 13 nucleotides agree with TRBD2. The CDR3 extends over 17 amino acids. Germline V gives CDR1 SSHAT, CDR2 FNYEAQ (reference sequence). After removal of 5 bases from V and 2 bases from J, the junction contained 8 bases not matched to a gene. In DNA, the CDR3 is TGTGCCAGCAGCACTGGACTAGCGGGAGTCGGTCAAGAGACCCAGTACTTC. Translating it yields CASSTGLAGVGQETQYF.

This clone was picked up a small number of times. V usage is TRBV30 and J usage is TRBJ1-1; unclear D gene. Trimming stripped 4 bases from V and 1 base from J, with 10 bases between. The CDR3 runs 13 residues. Germline CDR1 reads GTSNPN; CDR2 reads SVGIG (reference sequence). CDR3 DNA sequence: TGTGCCTGGAACTTACAGCCGAACACTGAAGCTTTCTTT. Translated, it gives CAWNLQPNTEAFF.

This clone was observed a handful of times. The V call is TRBV4-2, the J call TRBJ2-3, with 9 bases fitting TRBD2. The CDR3 sequence is 16 residues long. Trimming took 0 bases from V and 2 from J; bases not matched to a gene: 3. CDR1 is LGHNA, CDR2 YNFKEQ, per germline. The CDR3 reads CASSQDLAGLTDTQYF. The CDR3 DNA reads as TGTGCCAGCAGCCAAGACCTAGCGGGACTCACAGATACGCAGTATTTT.

This clone was seen a few times. The chain recombines TRBV7-2 with TRBJ2-1, with TRBD1 identical over 9 bases. The CDR3 runs 16 residues. With V trimmed by 2 bases and J by 3 bases, 5 bases remained unmatched. The germline CDR1 and CDR2 sequences are SGHTA and FQGNSA. CDR3: CASSLMGQGNYNEQFF. In DNA, the CDR3 is TGTGCCAGCAGCTTAATGGGACAGGGTAACTACAATGAGCAGTTCTTC.

There are a few counts of this clone. The chain employs TRBV2 and TRBJ2-7; 8 bases match TRBD1. V was pared by 5 bases and J by 2 bases, with 2 bases of the junction left unmatched. The CDR3 covers 13 residues. The V gene's germline CDR1 is SNHLY and CDR2 FYNNEI. The CDR3 sequence is CASSRTGTYEQYF. The CDR3 nucleotides read TGTGCCAGCAGTCGGACAGGGACCTACGAGCAGTACTTC.

This chain links TRBV6-5 with TRBJ1-1; no clear D. CDR1 is MNHEY, CDR2 SVGAGI, per germline. CDR3 length: 12 amino acids. The ends were cut back, 5 bases at V and 5 bases at J, with 9 bases in the middle. CDR3 bases: TGTGCCAGCAGTCCGGGATGGACTGAAGCTTTCTTT. Translated, it gives CASSPGWTEAFF.

The chain recombines TRBV7-9 with TRBJ2-3; 8 nucleotides align to TRBD1. The trim removed 3 bases at V and 3 bases at J, leaving 5 bases unmatched. The CDR3 totals 15 residues. Germline CDR1 SEHNR, CDR2 FQNEAQ (reference sequence). The CDR3 DNA sequence: TGTGCCAGCAGCTTTGTCAGGGGGCAGACAGATACGCAGTATTTT. Translating it yields CASSFVRGQTDTQYF.

The J gene is TRBJ1-4, the V gene TRBV27; 8 bases agree with TRBD1. CDR3 length: 14 residues. Losses at the gene ends were 7 bases for V and 8 bases for J; bases not matched to a gene: 9. Germline values: CDR1 MNHEY, CDR2 SMNVEV (reference sequence). The CDR3 DNA sequence: TGTGCCAGCAACTCCGGACAGGGCGGCGAAAAACTGTTTTTT. Protein product: CASNSGQGGEKLFF.